There are many counts of the clone carrying this TCR beta chain. This entry is derived from a study of Graves' ophthalmopathy and Graves' hyperthyroidism. Using RNA transcripts, the TCR beta CDR3 regions were amplified. The authors performed first-round RT-PCR with HTBI primers and then a second-round multiplex PCR. TCRdb reanalysed the multiplex PCR reads using MiXCR and keeps one entry per CDR3 protein. Among around 400,000 distinct CDR3 sequences listed, approximately 21% were seen once. The sequence derives from a woman younger than 30 with stable Graves' hyperthyroidism. Sequenced input: peripheral blood.

The CDR3 nucleotides read TGTGCCAGTAGTATCGTGATAAACACTGAAGCTTTCTTT. Translation: CASSIVINTEAFF. The rearrangement links TRBV19 to TRBJ1-1; D is unclear. This CDR3 has 13 amino acids. The germline CDR1 and CDR2 sequences are LNHDA and SQIVND (reference sequence). V dropped 3 bases and J dropped 2 bases, with 7 bases sitting between them.